This T cell receptor beta chain was observed in a study of glioma-infiltrating T cells after dendritic cell vaccination. Whole-study context: Patients had newly diagnosed or recurrent glioblastoma and received dendritic cell vaccines. Autologous tumor lysate was loaded overnight onto monocyte-derived dendritic cells grown about 7 days with IL-4 and GM-CSF.

Amplification used 60 V beta primers and 13 J beta primers. The protocol was immunoSEQ multiplex PCR, while the TCRdb copy is restricted to in-frame clones and leaves out a portion. The sample carries some 24,000 clones, roughly 86% recorded once. Study outcomes and limitations: Patients with more pretreatment TILs had longer time to progression and survival.

Indicated time point: after dendritic cell vaccination, including at tumor progression/relapse. With respect to this clone: No antigen is known for it.

The V gene's germline CDR1 is LNHDA and CDR2 SQIVND (reference sequence). CDR3 length equals 16 residues. V lost 4 bases, J lost 0 bases, and 15 bases lay in between. The chain links TRBV19 to TRBJ1-1; D call uncertain. Sequences were derived from blood, sampled after dendritic cell vaccination. This sequence was found in a human donor with glioblastoma. For the CDR3, the DNA is TGTGCCAGTAGTACCGAGGGATATCGTATGAACACTGAAGCTTTCTTT. It yields the protein CASSTEGYRMNTEAFF.